A single T cell receptor beta chain is shown here with its context. The V end lost 3 bases, the J end lost 4 bases, and 13 bases lay between the germline ends. This CDR3 region has 15 residues. CDR1 SGDLS and CDR2 YYNGEE come from the germline V gene. Methods used by the authors: For nucleated cells, counts were estimated from reference gene primer amplification. Libraries were prepared by immunoSEQ multiplex PCR; TCRdb keeps only in-frame clonotypes and omits some of them. The V and J calls and clone size are taken from that table; D and trimming were inferred from the DNA. The sample shows over 200,000 clones, around 90% of them seen only once. This sample is part of a study of blood T cell repertoires in COVID-19. Study-wide background: Italy, Spain and the United States were the sources of the convalescent and acute COVID-19 samples. The analysed material was cDNA or gDNA that came from T cells, B-cell-depleted T cells, or PBMCs.

The TCR was taken from a man aged 55 to 70 who had recovered from COVID-19. The sequenced material came from peripheral blood. The V gene is TRBV9, the J gene TRBJ1-4; possible D gene TRBD1, 6 bases. The CDR3: CASSAPGALNEKLFF. Here the CDR3 DNA reads TGTGCCAGCAGCGCTCCAGGGGCCCTTAATGAAAAACTGTTTTTT.